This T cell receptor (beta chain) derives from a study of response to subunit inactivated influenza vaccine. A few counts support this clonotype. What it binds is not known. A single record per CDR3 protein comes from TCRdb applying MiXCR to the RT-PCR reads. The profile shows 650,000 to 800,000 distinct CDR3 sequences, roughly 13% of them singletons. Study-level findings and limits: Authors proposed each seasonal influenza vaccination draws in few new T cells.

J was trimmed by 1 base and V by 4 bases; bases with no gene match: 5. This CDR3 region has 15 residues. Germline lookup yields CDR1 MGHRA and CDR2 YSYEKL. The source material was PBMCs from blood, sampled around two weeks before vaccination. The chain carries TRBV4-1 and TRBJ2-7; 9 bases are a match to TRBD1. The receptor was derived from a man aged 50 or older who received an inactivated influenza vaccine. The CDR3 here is CASSPMTGGSYEQYF. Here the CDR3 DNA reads TGCGCCAGCAGCCCCATGACAGGGGGATCCTACGAGCAGTACTTC.